Sequencing of this T cell receptor beta chain was carried out in a study of beta chain features in type 1 diabetes. Study overall: Examined across all samples were about 110,000,000 sorted cells.

cDNA synthesis used the whole RNA isolate, giving expressed TCRB sequences. Sequenced naive, central memory and regulatory T cell samples produced an average of about 3.57 million reads. Sequencing used immunoSEQ multiplex PCR; TCRdb keeps in-frame clones, though not all of them. The data contain 130,000 to 150,000 clones, under 60% of them singletons. Germline-derived CDR1 and CDR2 are SGHTA and FQGNSA. This CDR3 contains 15 residues. V gave up 0 bases and J gave up 0 bases, with 6 bases separating them. This clone was picked up a small number of times. The sequenced material came from Tregs from blood. V is TRBV7-2 and J is TRBJ2-1; unclear D gene. The TCR originated in a man younger than 30 in good health. The CDR3 DNA reads as TGTGCCAGCAGCTTAGCGGCTTCCTCCTACAATGAGCAGTTCTTC. Residues: CASSLAASSYNEQFF.